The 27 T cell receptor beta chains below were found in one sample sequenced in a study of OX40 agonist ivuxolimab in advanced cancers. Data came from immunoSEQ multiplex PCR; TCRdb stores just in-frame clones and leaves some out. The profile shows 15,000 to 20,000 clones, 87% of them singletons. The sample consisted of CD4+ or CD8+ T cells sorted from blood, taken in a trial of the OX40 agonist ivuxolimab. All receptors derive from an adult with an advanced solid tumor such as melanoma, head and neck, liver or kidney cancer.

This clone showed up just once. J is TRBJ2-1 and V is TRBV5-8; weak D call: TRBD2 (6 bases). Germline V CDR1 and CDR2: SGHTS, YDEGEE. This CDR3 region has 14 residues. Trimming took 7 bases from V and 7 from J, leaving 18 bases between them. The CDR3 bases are TGTGCCAGCCCACGGGAGCCCTCTGGGAATGAGCAGTTCTTC. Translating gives CASPREPSGNEQFF.

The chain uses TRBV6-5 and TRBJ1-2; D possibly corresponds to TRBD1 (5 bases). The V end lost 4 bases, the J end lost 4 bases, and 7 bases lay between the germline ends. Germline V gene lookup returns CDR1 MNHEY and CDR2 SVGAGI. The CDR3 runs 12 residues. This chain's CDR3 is CASSFDSYGYTF. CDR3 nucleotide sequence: TGTGCCAGCAGTTTTGACAGCTATGGCTACACCTTC.

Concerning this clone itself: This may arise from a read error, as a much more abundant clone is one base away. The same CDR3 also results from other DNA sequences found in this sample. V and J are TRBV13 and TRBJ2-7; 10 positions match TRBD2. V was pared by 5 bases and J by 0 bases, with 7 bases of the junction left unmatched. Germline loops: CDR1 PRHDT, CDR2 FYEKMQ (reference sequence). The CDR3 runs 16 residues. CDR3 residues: CASSTRTSGNSYEQYF. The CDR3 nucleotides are TGTGCCAGCAGCACTAGGACTAGCGGAAACTCCTACGAGCAGTACTTC.

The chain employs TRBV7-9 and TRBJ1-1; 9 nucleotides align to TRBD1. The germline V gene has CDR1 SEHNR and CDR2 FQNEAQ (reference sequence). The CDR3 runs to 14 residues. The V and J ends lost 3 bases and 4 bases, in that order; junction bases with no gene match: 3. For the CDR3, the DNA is TGTGCCAGCAGCTTCGGGACAGGGTTCACTGAAGCTTTCTTT. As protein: CASSFGTGFTEAFF.

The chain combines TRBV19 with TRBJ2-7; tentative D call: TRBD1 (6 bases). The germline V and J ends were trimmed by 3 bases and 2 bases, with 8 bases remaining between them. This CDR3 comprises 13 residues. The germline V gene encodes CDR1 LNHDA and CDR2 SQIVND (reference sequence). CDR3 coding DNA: TGTGCCAGTAGTATGGGACAACCCTACGAGCAGTACTTC. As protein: CASSMGQPYEQYF.

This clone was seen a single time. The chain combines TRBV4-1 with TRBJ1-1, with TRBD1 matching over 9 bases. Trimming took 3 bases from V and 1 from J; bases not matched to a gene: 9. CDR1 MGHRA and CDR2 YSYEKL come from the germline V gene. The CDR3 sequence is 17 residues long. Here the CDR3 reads CASSHTAGTGQNTEAFF. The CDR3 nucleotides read TGCGCCAGCAGCCACACAGCCGGGACAGGGCAGAACACTGAAGCTTTCTTT.

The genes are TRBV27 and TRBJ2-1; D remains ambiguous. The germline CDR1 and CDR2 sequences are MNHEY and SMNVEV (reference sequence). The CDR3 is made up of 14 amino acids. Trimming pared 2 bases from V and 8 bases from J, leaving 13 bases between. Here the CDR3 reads CASSLTPLTDEQFF. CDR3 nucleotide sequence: TGTGCCAGCAGTTTAACTCCGTTAACCGATGAGCAGTTCTTC.

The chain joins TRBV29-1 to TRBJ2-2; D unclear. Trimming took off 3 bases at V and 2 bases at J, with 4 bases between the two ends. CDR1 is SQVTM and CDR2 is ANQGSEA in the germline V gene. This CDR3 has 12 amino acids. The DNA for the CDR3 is TGCAGCGTTGACAAAAACACCGGGGAGCTGTTTTTT. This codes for CSVDKNTGELFF.

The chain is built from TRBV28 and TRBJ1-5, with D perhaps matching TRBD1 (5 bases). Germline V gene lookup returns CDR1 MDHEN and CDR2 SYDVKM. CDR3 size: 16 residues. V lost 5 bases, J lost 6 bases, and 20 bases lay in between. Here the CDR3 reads CASSPMGDSSVQPQHF. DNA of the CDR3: TGTGCCAGCAGTCCTATGGGGGATAGTTCCGTTCAGCCCCAGCATTTT.

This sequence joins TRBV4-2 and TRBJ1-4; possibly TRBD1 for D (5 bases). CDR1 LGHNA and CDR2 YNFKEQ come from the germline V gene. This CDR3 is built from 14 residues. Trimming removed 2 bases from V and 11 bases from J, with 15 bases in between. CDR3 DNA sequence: TGTGCCAGCAGCCAACTCATTTGGGGGGGGAAACTGTTTTTT. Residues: CASSQLIWGGKLFF.

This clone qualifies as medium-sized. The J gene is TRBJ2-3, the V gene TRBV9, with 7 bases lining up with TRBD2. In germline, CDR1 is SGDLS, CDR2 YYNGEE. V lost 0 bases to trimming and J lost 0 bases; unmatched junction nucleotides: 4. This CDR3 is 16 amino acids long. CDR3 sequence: CASSVEASGSTDTQYF. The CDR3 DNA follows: TGTGCCAGCAGCGTAGAGGCTAGCGGTAGCACAGATACGCAGTATTTT.

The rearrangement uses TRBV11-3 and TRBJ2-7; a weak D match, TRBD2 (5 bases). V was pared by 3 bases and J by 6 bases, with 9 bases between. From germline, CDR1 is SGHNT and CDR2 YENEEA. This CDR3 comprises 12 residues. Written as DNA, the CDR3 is TGTGCCAGCAGCTTTGCGGGCGGCGAGCAGTACTTC. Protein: CASSFAGGEQYF. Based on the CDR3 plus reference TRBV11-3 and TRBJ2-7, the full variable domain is EAGVVQSPRYKIIEKKQPVAFWCNPISGHNTLYWYLQNLGQGPELLIRYENEEAVDDSQLPKDRFSAERLKGVDSTLKIQPAELGDSAVYLCASSFAGGEQYFGPGTRLTVT.

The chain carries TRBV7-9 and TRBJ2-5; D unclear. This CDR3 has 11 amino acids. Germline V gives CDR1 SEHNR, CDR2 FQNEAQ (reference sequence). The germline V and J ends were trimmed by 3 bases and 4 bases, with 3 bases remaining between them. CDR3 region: CASSFGETQYF. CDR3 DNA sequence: TGTGCCAGCAGCTTCGGAGAGACCCAGTACTTC.

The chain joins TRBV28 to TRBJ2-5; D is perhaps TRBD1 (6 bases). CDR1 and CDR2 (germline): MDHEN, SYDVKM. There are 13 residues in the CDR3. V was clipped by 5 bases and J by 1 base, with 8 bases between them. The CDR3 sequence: CASSPTGQETQYF. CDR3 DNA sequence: TGTGCCAGCAGTCCGACAGGCCAAGAGACCCAGTACTTC.

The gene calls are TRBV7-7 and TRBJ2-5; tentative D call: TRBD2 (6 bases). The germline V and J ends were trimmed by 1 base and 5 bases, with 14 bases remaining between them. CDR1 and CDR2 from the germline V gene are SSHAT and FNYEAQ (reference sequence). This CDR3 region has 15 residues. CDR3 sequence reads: CASSLGGGTLETQYF. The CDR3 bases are TGTGCCAGCAGCTTAGGTGGCGGGACGCTTGAGACCCAGTACTTC.

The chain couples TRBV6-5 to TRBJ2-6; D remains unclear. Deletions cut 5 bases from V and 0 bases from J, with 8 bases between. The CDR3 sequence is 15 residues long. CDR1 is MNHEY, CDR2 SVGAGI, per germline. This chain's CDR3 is CASSIDGSGANVLTF. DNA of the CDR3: TGTGCCAGCAGTATAGACGGCTCTGGGGCCAACGTCCTGACTTTC.

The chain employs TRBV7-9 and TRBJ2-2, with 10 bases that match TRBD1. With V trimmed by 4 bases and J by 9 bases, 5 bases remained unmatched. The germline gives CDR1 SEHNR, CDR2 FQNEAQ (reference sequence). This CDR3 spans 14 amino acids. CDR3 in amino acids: CASSSGQGFRELFF. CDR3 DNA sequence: TGTGCCAGCAGCTCGGGACAGGGGTTCCGGGAGCTGTTTTTT.

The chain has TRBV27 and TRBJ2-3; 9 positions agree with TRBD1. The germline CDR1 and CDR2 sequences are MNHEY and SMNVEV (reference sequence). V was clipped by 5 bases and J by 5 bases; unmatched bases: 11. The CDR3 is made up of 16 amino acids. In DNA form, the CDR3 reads TGTGCCAGCAGTCCCCTTACGACAGGGGGATTAGATACGCAGTATTTT. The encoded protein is CASSPLTTGGLDTQYF.

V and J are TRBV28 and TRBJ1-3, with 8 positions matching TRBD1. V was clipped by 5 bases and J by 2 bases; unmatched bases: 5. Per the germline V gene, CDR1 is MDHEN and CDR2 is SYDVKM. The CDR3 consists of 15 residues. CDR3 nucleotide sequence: TGTGCCAGCAGTCTCAGGGGGCTGACTGGAAACACCATATATTTT. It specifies CASSLRGLTGNTIYF.

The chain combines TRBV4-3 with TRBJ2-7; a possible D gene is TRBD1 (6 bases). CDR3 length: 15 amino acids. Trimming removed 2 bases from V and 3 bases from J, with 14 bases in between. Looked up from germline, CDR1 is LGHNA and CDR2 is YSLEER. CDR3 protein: CASSQNPGQFYEQYF. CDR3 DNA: TGCGCCAGCAGCCAAAACCCGGGACAATTCTACGAGCAGTACTTC.

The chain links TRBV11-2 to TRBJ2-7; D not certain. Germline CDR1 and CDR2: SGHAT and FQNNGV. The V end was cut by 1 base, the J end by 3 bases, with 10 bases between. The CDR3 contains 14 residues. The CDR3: CASSLGGSNYEQYF. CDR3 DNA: TGTGCCAGCAGCTTAGGTGGCTCCAACTACGAGCAGTACTTC.

The CDR3 reads CASRGYPGRNYGYTF. CDR3 sequence (DNA): TGTGCCAGCAGGGGGTACCCGGGACGGAACTATGGCTACACCTTC. The chain carries TRBV28 and TRBJ1-2; D perhaps matches TRBD1 (5 bases). Germline-derived CDR1 and CDR2 are MDHEN and SYDVKM. CDR3 length equals 15 residues. The germline V and J ends were trimmed by 6 bases and 2 bases, with 16 bases remaining between them.

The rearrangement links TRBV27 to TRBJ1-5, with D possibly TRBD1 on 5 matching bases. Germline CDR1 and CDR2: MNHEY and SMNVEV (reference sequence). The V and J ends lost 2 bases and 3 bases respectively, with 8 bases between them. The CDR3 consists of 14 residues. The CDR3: CASSLRGINQPQHF. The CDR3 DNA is TGTGCCAGCAGTTTAAGGGGCATCAATCAGCCCCAGCATTTT.

CDR3: CASSQDLFAGNNEQFF. Written as DNA, the CDR3 is TGCGCCAGCAGCCAAGATTTATTCGCAGGGAACAATGAGCAGTTCTTC. This chain uses TRBV4-1 with TRBJ2-1; TRBD1 might be the D (5 bases). Germline V gene data show CDR1 as MGHRA and CDR2 as YSYEKL. Trimming removed 0 bases from V and 5 bases from J, with 14 bases in between. The CDR3 totals 16 residues.

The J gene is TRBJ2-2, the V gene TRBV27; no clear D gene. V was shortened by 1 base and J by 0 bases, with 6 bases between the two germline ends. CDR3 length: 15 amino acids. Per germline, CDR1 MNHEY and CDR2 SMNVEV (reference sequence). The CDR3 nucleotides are TGTGCCAGCAGTTTATATCGGCCGAACACCGGGGAGCTGTTTTTT. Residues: CASSLYRPNTGELFF.

The chain's CDR3 is CASSIWTPSSYEQYF. The CDR3 nucleotides are TGTGCCAGTAGTATATGGACGCCGAGCTCCTACGAGCAGTACTTC. The V gene is TRBV19, the J gene TRBJ2-7; D ambiguous. Germline values: CDR1 LNHDA, CDR2 SQIVND (reference sequence). The CDR3 is made up of 15 amino acids. V gave up 2 bases and J gave up 0 bases, with 11 bases separating them.

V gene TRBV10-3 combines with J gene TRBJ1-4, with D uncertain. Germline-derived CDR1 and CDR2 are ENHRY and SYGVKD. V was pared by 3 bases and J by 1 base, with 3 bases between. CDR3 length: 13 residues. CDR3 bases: TGTGCCATCAGTGACAGAACTAATGAAAAACTGTTTTTT. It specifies CAISDRTNEKLFF.